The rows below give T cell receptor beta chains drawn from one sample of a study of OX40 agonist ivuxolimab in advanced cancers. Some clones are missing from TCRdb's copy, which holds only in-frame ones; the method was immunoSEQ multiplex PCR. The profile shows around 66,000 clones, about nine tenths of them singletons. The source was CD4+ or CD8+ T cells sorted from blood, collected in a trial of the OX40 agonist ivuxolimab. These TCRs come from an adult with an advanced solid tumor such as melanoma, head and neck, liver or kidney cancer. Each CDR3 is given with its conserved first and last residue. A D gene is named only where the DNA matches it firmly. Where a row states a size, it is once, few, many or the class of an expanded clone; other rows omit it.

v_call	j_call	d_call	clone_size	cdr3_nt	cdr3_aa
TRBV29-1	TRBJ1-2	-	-	TGCAGCGTTGAAGATAGGACTCACTATGGCTACACCTTC	CSVEDRTHYGYTF
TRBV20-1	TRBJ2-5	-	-	TGCAGTATTCAGGGTCAAGAGACCCAGTACTTC	CSIQGQETQYF
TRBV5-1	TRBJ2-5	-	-	TGCGCCAGCAGCTTGGAAAAGGCGGGCTCGCAAGAGACCCAGTACTTC	CASSLEKAGSQETQYF
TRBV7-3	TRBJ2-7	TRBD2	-	TGTGCCAGCAGCTTGCGAAGCGGGACCGAGCAGTACTTC	CASSLRSGTEQYF
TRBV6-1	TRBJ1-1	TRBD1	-	TGTGCCAGCCCGACGCAGGGGGCTTACACTGAAGCTTTCTTT	CASPTQGAYTEAFF
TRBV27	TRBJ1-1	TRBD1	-	TGTGCCAGCAGTTCGACCACAGGGGTCGCTGAAGCTTTCTTT	CASSSTTGVAEAFF
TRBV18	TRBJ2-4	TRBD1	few	TGTGCCAGCTCACCAAGGACAGGGGTTGGAGCCAAAAACATTCAGTACTTC	CASSPRTGVGAKNIQYF
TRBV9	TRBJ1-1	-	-	TGTGCCAGCAGCAGCGGACCTAACACTGAAGCTTTCTTT	CASSSGPNTEAFF
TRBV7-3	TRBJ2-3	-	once	TGTGCCAGCAGCCTCAACCCCTTAGCGGTATCTAGCACAGATACGCAGTATTTT	CASSLNPLAVSSTDTQYF
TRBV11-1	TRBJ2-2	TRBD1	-	TGTGCCAGCAGCTTATGGACAGGGGGCGTCACCGGGGAGCTGTTTTTT	CASSLWTGGVTGELFF
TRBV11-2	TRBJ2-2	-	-	TGTGCCAGCAGCTTAGCAGGGTACGACACCGGGGAGCTGTTTTTT	CASSLAGYDTGELFF
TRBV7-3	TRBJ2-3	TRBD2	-	TGTGCCAGCAGCTTAAACGGGAGGGGACCAGATACGCAGTATTTT	CASSLNGRGPDTQYF
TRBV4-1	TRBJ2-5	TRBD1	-	TGCGCCAGCAGCCAGCCAGGGACAGTTGAGACCCAGTACTTC	CASSQPGTVETQYF
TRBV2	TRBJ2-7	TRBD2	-	TGTGCCAGCAGTGAATCTAGCGGGGGGCCCTCCGAGCAGTACTTC	CASSESSGGPSEQYF
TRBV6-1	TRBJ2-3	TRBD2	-	TGTGCCAGCAGAACCTCTAGCGGGAGAACAGATACGCAGTATTTT	CASRTSSGRTDTQYF
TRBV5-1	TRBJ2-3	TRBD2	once	TGCGCCAGCAGCTTGACAGCGGGAGGGCCTTATACGCAGTATTTT	CASSLTAGGPYTQYF
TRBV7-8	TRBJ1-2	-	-	TGTGCCAGCAGCATACAGGCCGAGACTAACTATGGCTACACCTTC	CASSIQAETNYGYTF
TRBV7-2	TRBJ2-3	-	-	TGTGCCAGCAGCGTTAGATACACAGATACGCAGTATTTT	CASSVRYTDTQYF
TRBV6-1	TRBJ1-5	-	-	TGTGCCAGCAGTGAAGGTTTGACAGAAATTAGCAATCAGCCCCAGCATTTT	CASSEGLTEISNQPQHF
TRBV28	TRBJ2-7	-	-	TGTGCCAGCAGTTTTACGGTAGGGGTTCTCGAGCAGTACTTC	CASSFTVGVLEQYF
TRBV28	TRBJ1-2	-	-	TGTGCCACCCAAACGGCTGAGCGGAACTATGGCTACACCTTC	CATQTAERNYGYTF
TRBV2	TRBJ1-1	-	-	TGTGCCAGCAGTGAGGCCCGGGTGGCCATTGAAGCTTTCTTT	CASSEARVAIEAFF
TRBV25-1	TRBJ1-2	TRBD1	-	TGTGCCAGCAGTGCTCAGGGGGCGAGGTATGGCTACACCTTC	CASSAQGARYGYTF
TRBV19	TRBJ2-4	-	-	TGTGCCAGTTCAAACAGGGTTGAGTACATTCAGTACTTC	CASSNRVEYIQYF
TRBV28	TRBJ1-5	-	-	TGTGCCAGCAGGGACGGGGCACAGCCCCAGCATTTT	CASRDGAQPQHF
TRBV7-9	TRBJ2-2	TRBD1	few	TGTGCCAGCAGGCGACAGGGGGCGAACACCGGGGAGCTGTTTTTT	CASRRQGANTGELFF
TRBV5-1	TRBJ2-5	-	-	TGCGCCAGCAGCGACGTGAGCGGGCGAGGGTTAGAGACCCAGTACTTC	CASSDVSGRGLETQYF
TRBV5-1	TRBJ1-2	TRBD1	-	TGCGCCAGCAGCTTCGGACAGGGGGGCCCCTGGGGCTACACCTTC	CASSFGQGGPWGYTF
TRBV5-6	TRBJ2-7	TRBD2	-	TGTGCCAGCAGCTTGGATACTAGCGCCAGCTCCTACGAGCAGTACTTC	CASSLDTSASSYEQYF
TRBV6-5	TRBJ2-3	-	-	TGTGCCAGCACCATGGAAAGGACGCAGTATTTT	CASTMERTQYF
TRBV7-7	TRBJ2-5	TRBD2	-	TGTGCTAGCAGCCGTGGGGGGGGTGGCCAAGAGACCCAGTACTTC	CASSRGGGGQETQYF
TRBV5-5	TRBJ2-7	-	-	TGTGCCAGCAGCTTGGCCTTAGATTACGAGCAGTACTTC	CASSLALDYEQYF
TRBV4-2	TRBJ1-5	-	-	TGTGCCAGCAGCCAAGTTTTAGACGGGGGGGGAAGGGGCAATCAGCCCCAGCATTTT	CASSQVLDGGGRGNQPQHF
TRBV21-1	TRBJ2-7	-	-	TGTGCCAGCAGCAAAGGTTCCCACCCCGGGACAGGGATCTACGAGCAGTACTTC	CASSKGSHPGTGIYEQYF
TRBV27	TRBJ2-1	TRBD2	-	TGTGCCAGCAGTTTATTTTCTAGCGGGAAGGGTAATGAGCAGTTCTTC	CASSLFSSGKGNEQFF
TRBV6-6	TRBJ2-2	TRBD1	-	TGTGCCAGCAGTTACTCCGGGACAGGGGCCACCGGGGAGCTGTTTTTT	CASSYSGTGATGELFF
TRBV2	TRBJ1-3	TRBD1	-	TGTGCCAGCAGACCCGACAGGGCTGGAAACACCATATATTTT	CASRPDRAGNTIYF
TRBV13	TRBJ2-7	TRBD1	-	TGTGCCAGCAGCTCAGGGACAGGGAGAGACGAGCAGTACTTC	CASSSGTGRDEQYF
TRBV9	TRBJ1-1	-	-	TGTGCCAGCAGCGTAGGGGACGGGGGGGACACTGAAGCTTTCTTT	CASSVGDGGDTEAFF
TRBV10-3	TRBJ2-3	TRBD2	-	TGTGCCATCAGGGGACTAGCGGGCGACACAGATACGCAGTATTTT	CAIRGLAGDTDTQYF
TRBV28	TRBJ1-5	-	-	TGTGCCAGCAGTTTACAAGACAGTAGTCAGCCCCAGCATTTT	CASSLQDSSQPQHF
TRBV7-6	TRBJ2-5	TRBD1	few	TGTGCCAGCAGCTTAGGACAGGGAGTAGAGACCCAGTACTTC	CASSLGQGVETQYF
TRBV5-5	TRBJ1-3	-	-	TGTGCCAGCAGCTTGGTCACAGGGTTGGGTGGAAACACCATATATTTT	CASSLVTGLGGNTIYF
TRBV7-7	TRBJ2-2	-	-	TGTGCTAGCAGCTTAAGCCCGGGCCTCAACACCGGGGAGCTGTTTTTT	CASSLSPGLNTGELFF
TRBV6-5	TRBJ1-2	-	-	TGTGCCAGCAGTTCCCGGACAGCCATCTATGGCTACACCTTC	CASSSRTAIYGYTF
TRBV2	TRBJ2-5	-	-	TGTGCCAGCAGTTTGGACCAAGAGACCCAGTACTTC	CASSLDQETQYF
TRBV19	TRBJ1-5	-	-	TGTGCCAGTACCCAAGGAGGTGGCAATCAGCCCCAGCATTTT	CASTQGGGNQPQHF
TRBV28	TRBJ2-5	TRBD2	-	TGTGCCAGCAGCTCTAGCGGGAAGGAGACCCAGTACTTC	CASSSSGKETQYF
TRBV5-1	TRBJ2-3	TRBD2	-	TGCGCCAGCAGCCCGAAACTAGCGGGGGACACAGATACGCAGTATTTT	CASSPKLAGDTDTQYF
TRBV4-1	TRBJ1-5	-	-	TGCGCCAGCAGCCAACTGGGACGGAATAGCAATCAGCCCCAGCATTTT	CASSQLGRNSNQPQHF
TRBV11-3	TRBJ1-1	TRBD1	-	TGTGCCAGCAGCTCGACAGGGGGAAACACTGAAGCTTTCTTT	CASSSTGGNTEAFF
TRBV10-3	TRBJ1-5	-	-	TGTGCCATCAGTGAGGGCAGGGGAAATCAGCCCCAGCATTTT	CAISEGRGNQPQHF
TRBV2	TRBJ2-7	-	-	TGTGCCAGCAGAGACGGGACAAGCCTCTACGAGCAGTACTTC	CASRDGTSLYEQYF
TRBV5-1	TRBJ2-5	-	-	TGCGCCAGCAGTAAAGGGCCTGGAGAGACCCAGTACTTC	CASSKGPGETQYF
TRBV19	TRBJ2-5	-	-	TGTGCCAGTAGTATAGTAGGCACTGAGAAGGCAGAGACCCAGTACTTC	CASSIVGTEKAETQYF
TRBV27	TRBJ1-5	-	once	TGTGCCAGCAGTCCCGAAGATAGCAATCAGCCCCAGCATTTT	CASSPEDSNQPQHF
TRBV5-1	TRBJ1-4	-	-	TGCGCCAGCAGAAAGGGTGGCGTAACTAATGAAAAACTGTTTTTT	CASRKGGVTNEKLFF
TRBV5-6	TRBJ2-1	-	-	TGTGCCAGCAGCCTAAGGCCCGTTGAGCAGTTCTTC	CASSLRPVEQFF
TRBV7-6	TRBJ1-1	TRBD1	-	TGTGCCAGCAGCTCCGGACAGGGCACTGAAGCTTTCTTT	CASSSGQGTEAFF
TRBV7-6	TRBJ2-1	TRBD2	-	TGTGCCACCTCTAGCGGACATCCCTCCTACAATGAGCAGTTCTTC	CATSSGHPSYNEQFF